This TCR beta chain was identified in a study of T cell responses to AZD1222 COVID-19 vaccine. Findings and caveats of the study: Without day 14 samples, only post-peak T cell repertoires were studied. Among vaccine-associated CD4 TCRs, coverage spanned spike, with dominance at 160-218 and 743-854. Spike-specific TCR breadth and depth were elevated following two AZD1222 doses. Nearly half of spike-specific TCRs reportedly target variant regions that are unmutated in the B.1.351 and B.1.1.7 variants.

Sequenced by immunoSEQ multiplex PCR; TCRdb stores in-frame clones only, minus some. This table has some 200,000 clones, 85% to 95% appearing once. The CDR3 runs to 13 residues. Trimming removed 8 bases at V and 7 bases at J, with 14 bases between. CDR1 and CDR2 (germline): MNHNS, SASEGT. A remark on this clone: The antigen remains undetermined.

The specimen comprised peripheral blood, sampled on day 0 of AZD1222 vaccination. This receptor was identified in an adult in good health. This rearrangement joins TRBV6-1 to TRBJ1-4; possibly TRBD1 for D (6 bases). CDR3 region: CASSGGAGEKLFF. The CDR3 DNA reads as TGTGCCAGCTCTGGGGGCGCGGGTGAAAAACTGTTTTTT.